This passage covers 11 T cell receptor beta chains from one sample sequenced in a study of monozygotic twins with inflammatory bowel disease. Reanalyzing the 5' RACE reads, TCRdb keeps one entry per CDR3 protein, without DNA. The sample's table shows just over 300,000 distinct CDR3 sequences. Source material: blood. These receptors were obtained from a human donor with ulcerative colitis or Crohn's disease, or a healthy co-twin of an affected twin (not recorded which).

The rearrangement uses TRBV15 and TRBJ1-4. The CDR3 is made up of 13 amino acids. Per the germline V gene, CDR1 is LNHNV and CDR2 is YYDKDF (reference sequence). Here the CDR3 reads CATSRDLGEKLFF.

V and J are TRBV5-1 and TRBJ2-7. The CDR3 spans 15 residues. CDR1 and CDR2 from the germline V gene are SGHRS and YFSETQ. The CDR3 is CASSLGSSFGYEQYF.

This sequence joins TRBV18 and TRBJ1-1; TCRdb picks TRBD1, but there is no DNA to check that call. In germline, CDR1 is KGHSH, CDR2 LQKENI. The length of the CDR3 is 14 residues. The CDR3 region is CASSPGWTGTEAFF.

The rearrangement uses TRBV20-1 and TRBJ1-3; TCRdb reports TRBD1, a call that lacks DNA to check it against. Germline CDR1 DFQATT, CDR2 SNEGSKA (reference sequence). The CDR3 contains 15 residues. The CDR3 sequence: CSARVDRGTGNTIYF.

The chain uses TRBV18 and TRBJ2-3. The germline CDR1 and CDR2 sequences are KGHSH and LQKENI. The CDR3 is made up of 13 amino acids. The CDR3: CASSLTSTDTQYF.

This chain uses TRBV27 with TRBJ2-7; TCRdb names TRBD2, which stays unverified in the absence of DNA. The CDR3 covers 15 residues. Germline CDR1 and CDR2: MNHEY and SMNVEV (reference sequence). The CDR3: CASKQREGLPYEQYF.

J is TRBJ2-1 and V is TRBV27; as DNA is missing, the TRBD1 call by TCRdb cannot be tested. The CDR3 length is 15 residues. Germline V gives CDR1 MNHEY, CDR2 SMNVEV (reference sequence). This chain's CDR3 is CASSSWRGPYNEQFF.

This rearrangement joins TRBV25-1 to TRBJ2-5; absent DNA, TCRdb's TRBD2 call cannot be checked. Germline CDR1 MGHDK, CDR2 SYGVNS. The length of the CDR3 is 14 residues. CDR3 region: CASSDMRGYETQYF.

CDR3 amino acids: CASGGRQGRSLGTEAFF. The chain combines TRBV28 with TRBJ1-1; the TCRdb call, TRBD1, lacks DNA for checking. CDR1 and CDR2 from the germline V gene are MDHEN and SYDVKM. This CDR3 spans 17 amino acids.

The chain couples TRBV4-3 to TRBJ2-7. Germline values: CDR1 LGHNA, CDR2 YSLEER. This CDR3 is 15 amino acids long. The CDR3 reads CASSQERYLTYEQYF.

This chain joins TRBV4-3 and TRBJ2-2; TCRdb lists TRBD2, though no DNA is available to test this call. The CDR3 runs 18 residues. From germline, CDR1 is LGHNA and CDR2 YSLEER. The CDR3 here is CASSQGLAGAQNTGELFF.